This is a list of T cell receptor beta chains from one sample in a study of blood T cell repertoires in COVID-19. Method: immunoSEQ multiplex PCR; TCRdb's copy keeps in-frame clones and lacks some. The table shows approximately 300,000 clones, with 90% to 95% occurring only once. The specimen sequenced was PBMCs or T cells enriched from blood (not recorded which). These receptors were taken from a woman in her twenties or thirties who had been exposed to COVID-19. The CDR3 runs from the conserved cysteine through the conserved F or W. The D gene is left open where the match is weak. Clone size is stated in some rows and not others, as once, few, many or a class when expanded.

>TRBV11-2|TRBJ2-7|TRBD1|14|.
CASSAGTGGYEQYF
TGTGCCAGCAGCGCTGGGACAGGGGGCTACGAGCAGTACTTC
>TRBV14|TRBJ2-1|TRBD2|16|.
CASSKAIAGGLNEQFF
TGTGCCAGCAGCAAGGCTATAGCGGGGGGGCTGAATGAGCAGTTCTTC
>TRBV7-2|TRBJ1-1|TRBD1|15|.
CASSAHRGGVAEAFF
TGTGCCAGCAGCGCTCACAGGGGAGGAGTGGCTGAAGCTTTCTTT
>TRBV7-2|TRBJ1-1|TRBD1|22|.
CASSLAGMGRGRHERWNTEAFF
TGTGCCAGCAGCTTAGCGGGGATGGGCAGGGGGCGACATGAAAGGTGGAACACTGAAGCTTTCTTT
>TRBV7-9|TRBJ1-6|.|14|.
CASSFLQGPSPLHF
TGTGCCAGCAGCTTCCTCCAGGGTCCCTCACCCCTCCACTTT
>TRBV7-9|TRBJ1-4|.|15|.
CASSPGGGLYEKLFF
TGTGCCAGCAGCCCCGGGGGGGGCCTTTATGAAAAACTGTTTTTT
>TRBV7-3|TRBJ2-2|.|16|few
CASSLRARSNTGELFF
TGTGCCAGCAGCTTAAGGGCCAGATCGAACACCGGGGAGCTGTTTTTT
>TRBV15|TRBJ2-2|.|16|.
CATSRDYSQGTGELFF
TGTGCCACCAGCAGAGATTATTCCCAGGGCACCGGGGAGCTGTTTTTT
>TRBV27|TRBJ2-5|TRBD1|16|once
CASSSGYQGAGETQYF
TGTGCCAGCAGTTCTGGGTATCAGGGGGCGGGAGAGACCCAGTACTTC
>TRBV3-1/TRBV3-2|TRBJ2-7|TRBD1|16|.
CASSGGTGGRAYEQYF
TGTGCCAGCAGCGGTGGGACAGGGGGACGGGCCTACGAGCAGTACTTC
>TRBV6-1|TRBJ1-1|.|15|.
CASSEIQGWNTEAFF
TGTGCCAGCAGTGAAATACAGGGCTGGAACACTGAAGCTTTCTTT
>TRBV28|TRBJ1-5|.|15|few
CASSFGGSGIQPQHF
TGTGCCAGCAGTTTTGGGGGGTCGGGGATCCAGCCCCAGCATTTT
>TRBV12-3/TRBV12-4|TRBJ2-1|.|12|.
CASRKQGNEQFF
TGTGCCAGCAGGAAGCAGGGGAATGAGCAGTTCTTC
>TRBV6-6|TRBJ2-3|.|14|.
CASTRDLVSDTQYF
TGTGCCAGCACGAGGGATCTGGTTTCAGATACGCAGTATTTT
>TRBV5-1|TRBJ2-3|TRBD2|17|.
CASSLEDVLAGGDTQYF
TGCGCCAGCAGCTTGGAAGATGTCCTAGCGGGGGGGGATACGCAGTATTTT
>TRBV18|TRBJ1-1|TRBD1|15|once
CASSPFRDSKDEAFF
TGTGCCAGCTCACCATTTCGGGACAGTAAGGATGAAGCTTTCTTT
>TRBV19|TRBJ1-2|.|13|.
CASRWRGNYGYTF
TGTGCCAGTAGATGGAGGGGAAACTATGGCTACACCTTC
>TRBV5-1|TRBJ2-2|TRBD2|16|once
CASSRTSGANTGELFF
TGCGCCAGCAGCCGGACTAGCGGGGCGAACACCGGGGAGCTGTTTTTT
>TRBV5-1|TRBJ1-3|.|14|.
CASSFEDYGNTIYF
TGCGCCAGCAGCTTCGAGGATTACGGAAACACCATATATTTT
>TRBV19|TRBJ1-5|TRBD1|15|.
CASSNGQGVGQPQHF
TGTGCCAGTAGTAACGGACAGGGGGTAGGGCAGCCCCAGCATTTT
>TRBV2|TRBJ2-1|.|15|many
CASSDVGLISNEQFF
TGTGCCAGCAGTGATGTCGGACTCATAAGCAATGAGCAGTTCTTC
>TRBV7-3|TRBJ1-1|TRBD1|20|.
CASSLNPISGQGGTNTEAFF
TGTGCCAGCAGCTTAAACCCTATTTCGGGACAGGGTGGCACGAACACTGAAGCTTTCTTT
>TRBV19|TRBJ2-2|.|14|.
CASSISRGAGELFF
TGTGCCAGTAGTATTTCAAGGGGCGCCGGGGAGCTGTTTTTT
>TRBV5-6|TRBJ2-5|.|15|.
CASSLLRVQEETQYF
TGTGCCAGCAGCTTGTTGAGGGTCCAAGAAGAGACCCAGTACTTC
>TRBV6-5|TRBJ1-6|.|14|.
CASSLLQGDSPLHF
TGTGCCAGCAGTCTCCTACAAGGGGATTCACCCCTCCACTTT
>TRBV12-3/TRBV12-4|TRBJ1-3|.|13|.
CASSLELGNTIYF
TGTGCCAGCAGTCTGGAGTTGGGAAACACCATATATTTT
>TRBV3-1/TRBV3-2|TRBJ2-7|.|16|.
CASSQARTGSSYEQYF
TGTGCCAGCAGCCAAGCGAGAACGGGGAGCTCCTACGAGCAGTACTTC
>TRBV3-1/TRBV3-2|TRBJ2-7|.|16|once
CASSQGVRGSSYEQYF
TGTGCCAGCAGCCAAGGTGTCAGGGGAAGCTCCTACGAGCAGTACTTC
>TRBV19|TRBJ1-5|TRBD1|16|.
CASSPIQGVKGQPQHF
TGTGCCAGTAGTCCCATACAGGGGGTAAAAGGTCAGCCCCAGCATTTT
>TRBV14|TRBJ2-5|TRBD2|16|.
CASSQTFGMRGETQYF
TGTGCCAGCAGCCAAACTTTTGGGATGCGGGGGGAGACCCAGTACTTC
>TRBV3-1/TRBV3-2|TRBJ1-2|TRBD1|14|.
CASSHLGQGGGYTF
TGTGCCAGCAGCCATTTGGGACAGGGAGGCGGCTACACCTTC
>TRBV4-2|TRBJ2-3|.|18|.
CASSQDLLQGLSTDTQYF
TGTGCCAGCAGCCAAGATCTTCTCCAGGGCCTAAGCACAGATACGCAGTATTTT
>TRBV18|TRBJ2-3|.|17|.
CASSPKRAGVLTDTQYF
TGTGCCAGCTCACCAAAGCGGGCGGGTGTATTGACAGATACGCAGTATTTT
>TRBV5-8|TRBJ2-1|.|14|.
CASSLTDPYNEQFF
TGTGCCAGCAGCTTGACAGATCCCTACAATGAGCAGTTCTTC
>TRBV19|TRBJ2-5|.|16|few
CASSRFSSERGETQYF
TGTGCCAGTAGTCGGTTCTCTAGCGAAAGGGGAGAGACCCAGTACTTC